The T cell receptor (beta chain) under discussion was sequenced for a study of early T cells in non-severe SARS-CoV-2 infection. With 0 bases clipped from V and 2 bases from J, the junction kept 7 bases outside the gene matches. CDR3 length: 17 amino acids. CDR1 is SGHNT and CDR2 is YYREEE in the germline V gene (reference sequence). This clonotype was seen repeatedly, ten times or more. TCRdb passed the 5' RACE reads through MiXCR, listing each CDR3 protein once. The sample records approximately 88,000 distinct CDR3 sequences, around 13% being singletons. Sequencing used whole blood. This TCR was sampled from an adult who was a healthcare worker with PCR-confirmed SARS-CoV-2 infection or an uninfected control (not recorded which). This rearrangement joins TRBV5-4 to TRBJ2-4; the match to TRBD2 covers 8 bases. CDR3 protein: CASSLVGGGTTKNIQYF. In DNA form, the CDR3 reads TGTGCCAGCAGCTTGGTAGGCGGGGGGACGACCAAAAACATTCAGTACTTC.